The 10 T cell receptor beta chains presented below share a single source sample, sequenced in a study of T cells in localized non-small cell lung cancer. The protocol was immunoSEQ multiplex PCR, while the TCRdb copy is restricted to in-frame clones and leaves out a portion. The table has 3,000 or so clones, more than 20% seen once. The sample was lung tumor tissue, taken before any cancer treatment. All receptors come from an older male donor with stage II lung adenocarcinoma.

The rearrangement links TRBV22-1 to TRBJ2-1; the table's D call, TRBD2, was not checked against the DNA. TRBV22-1 is designated a pseudogene. This CDR3 is 15 amino acids long. The CDR3 DNA reads as TGTGCCAGCAGGGGGTCCGGGACTAGCAGTAATGAGCAGTTCTTC. It specifies CASRGSGTSSNEQFF.

J is TRBJ1-4 and V is TRBV10-3; D is undetermined. The CDR3 covers 14 residues. Germline CDR1 and CDR2: ENHRY and SYGVKD. V lost 2 bases, J lost 0 bases, and 4 bases lay in between. The DNA of the CDR3 is TGTGCCATCAGTGAGCTTGCAACTAATGAAAAACTGTTTTTT. Translating gives CAISELATNEKLFF.

The rearrangement links TRBV28 to TRBJ2-7; perhaps TRBD1 as D (5 bases). Per germline, CDR1 MDHEN and CDR2 SYDVKM. V lost 7 bases and J lost 0, with 10 bases in between. The CDR3 consists of 13 residues. CDR3 sequence (DNA): TGTGCCAGCATGCTCAGGGCCTCCTACGAGCAGTACTTC. Translating gives CASMLRASYEQYF.

This clone was seen repeatedly, ten times or more. V and J are TRBV11-3 and TRBJ1-2; D gene unclear. The CDR3 has 15 amino acids. V was trimmed by 0 bases and J by 3 bases, leaving 11 bases between them. Germline CDR1 and CDR2: SGHNT and YENEEA. CDR3 protein: CASSLDASGYYGYTF. The CDR3 DNA reads as TGTGCCAGCAGCTTAGACGCCAGCGGCTACTATGGCTACACCTTC.

This clone has only a few counts. The chain joins TRBV28 to TRBJ2-1, with 7 nucleotides matching TRBD2. CDR1 is MDHEN, CDR2 SYDVKM, per germline. The CDR3 covers 14 residues. The V and J ends lost 5 bases and 9 bases, in that order; junction bases with no gene match: 10. CDR3 DNA sequence: TGTGCCAGCAGTGTAACGGGACTACCCAGTGAGCAGTTCTTC. It is translated as CASSVTGLPSEQFF.

The V call is TRBV30, the J call TRBJ1-2; no definite D call. This CDR3 is built from 13 residues. The germline CDR1 and CDR2 sequences are GTSNPN and SVGIG (reference sequence). Trimming cost V 1 base and J 8 bases, with 14 bases left between them. CDR3 bases: TGTGCCTGGAGTGGGATGCCCGCCTTGGGCTACACCTTC. Protein product: CAWSGMPALGYTF.

This clone came up a few times. This sequence joins TRBV9 and TRBJ1-5; 11 nucleotides align to TRBD1. Germline V gene lookup returns CDR1 SGDLS and CDR2 YYNGEE. The V segment lost 5 bases and the J segment 2 bases; nucleotides outside the gene matches: 12. The CDR3 length is 18 residues. DNA for the CDR3: TGTGCCAGCAGGGGAGGACAGGGGGCCGGTGTTGGCAATCAGCCCCAGCATTTT. Translating it yields CASRGGQGAGVGNQPQHF.

This chain connects TRBV19 to TRBJ1-5, with D possibly TRBD1 on 5 matching bases. The CDR3 spans 13 residues. Germline lookup yields CDR1 LNHDA and CDR2 SQIVND (reference sequence). Trimming removed 5 bases at V and 6 bases at J, with 11 bases between. The DNA for the CDR3 is TGTGCCAGTAGTCAGGGATCAACTCAGCCCCAGCATTTT. It specifies CASSQGSTQPQHF. The complete variable domain, with remaining parts taken from reference TRBV19 and TRBJ1-5, reads DGGITQSPKYLFRKEGQNVTLSCEQNLNHDAMYWYRQDPGQGLRLIYYSQIVNDFQKGDIAEGYSVSREKKESFPLTVTSAQKNPTAFYLCASSQGSTQPQHFGDGTRLSIL.

This clone was seen more than once but under ten times. A junction boundary mismatches the germline segment, possibly from a read error. The chain is built from TRBV6-8 and TRBJ1-2, with unresolved D. Per the germline V gene, CDR1 is MNHGY and CDR2 is SAAAGT. This CDR3 contains 13 residues. The CDR3 region has the DNA TGTGCCATCAGTGGTGCCAACCTTTATGGCTACACCTTC. Its protein is CAISGANLYGYTF.

The V gene is TRBV18, the J gene TRBJ1-3; unclear D gene. Trimming shortened V by 5 bases and J by 4 bases, and 21 bases separated the two germline ends. The CDR3 spans 17 residues. Germline V lookup: CDR1 KGHSH, CDR2 LQKENI. Here the CDR3 reads CASSSTSGNLEGNTIYF. CDR3 DNA: TGTGCCAGCTCATCTACTTCCGGGAATCTGGAGGGAAACACCATATATTTT.